This T cell receptor (beta chain) is from a study of blood T cell repertoires in COVID-19. This CDR3 region has 14 residues. In germline, CDR1 is LNHDA, CDR2 SQIVND (reference sequence). With 1 base removed from V and 9 bases from J, the gap between germline ends came to 16 bases. Here immunoSEQ multiplex PCR was the method, and the copy in TCRdb shows in-frame clones only, minus some. The sample includes approximately 260,000 clones, roughly 89% seen only once; the top ten take approximately 1.8%. The gene calls are TRBV19 and TRBJ2-7; D not certain. What was sequenced was PBMCs or T cells enriched from blood (not recorded which). The sequence came from an older woman who had recovered from COVID-19. CDR3 sequence: CASSIAAAEVGQYF. The CDR3 nucleotides are TGTGCCAGTAGTATAGCCGCCGCTGAGGTCGGGCAGTACTTC.